Described below is a single T cell receptor (beta chain) sequence and its context. Its specificity is unknown. The sample belongs to a study of graft-versus-host responses after intestinal transplantation. As for the study in general: Recipients got multivisceral, liver-intestinal, or isolated intestinal transplants. Uniformly, recipients were administered anti-thymocyte globulin induction with subsequent tacrolimus and steroids for roughly three years. The study, taken as a whole, reports: Peak levels of circulating GvH clones tracked with early post-transplant HvG declines. Recipient marrow showed GvH clones, some seen first in ileum or blood.

TCRdb's copy holds only in-frame clones and misses some; the assay was immunoSEQ multiplex PCR. The data hold tens of thousands of clones, with less than 95% observed a single time. Germline V gives CDR1 MNHEY, CDR2 SVGAGI. The CDR3 runs 12 residues. The V and J ends lost 6 bases and 15 bases respectively, with 18 bases between them. The rearrangement joins TRBV6-5 to TRBJ2-1; D not resolved. Sequences were derived from PBMCs, sampled 156 days after intestinal transplant. The receptor was isolated from a human patient who received an intestinal transplant, so some T cells may come from the graft donor. DNA for the CDR3: TGTGCCAGCAGAAGTCTAAGTTACGCCGTGTTCTTC. It encodes CASRSLSYAVFF.